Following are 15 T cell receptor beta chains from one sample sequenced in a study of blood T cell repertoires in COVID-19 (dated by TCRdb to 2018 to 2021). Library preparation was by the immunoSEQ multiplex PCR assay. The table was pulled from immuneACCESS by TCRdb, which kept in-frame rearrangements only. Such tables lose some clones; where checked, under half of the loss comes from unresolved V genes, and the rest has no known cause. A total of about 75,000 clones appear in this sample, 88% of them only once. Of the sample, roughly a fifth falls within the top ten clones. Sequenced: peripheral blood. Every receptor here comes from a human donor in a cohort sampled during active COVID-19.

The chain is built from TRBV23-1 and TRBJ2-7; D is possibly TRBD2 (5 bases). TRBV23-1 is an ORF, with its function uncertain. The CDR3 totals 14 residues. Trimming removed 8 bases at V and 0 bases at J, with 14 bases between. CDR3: CASPPRGSSYEQYF. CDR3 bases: TGCGCCAGCCCCCCCCGGGGAAGCTCCTACGAGCAGTACTTC.

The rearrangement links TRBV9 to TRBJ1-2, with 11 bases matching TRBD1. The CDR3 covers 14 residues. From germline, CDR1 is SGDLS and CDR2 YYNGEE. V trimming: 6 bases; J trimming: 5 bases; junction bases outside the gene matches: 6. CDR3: CASTVGQGAYGYTF. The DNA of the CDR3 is TGTGCCAGCACCGTCGGACAGGGGGCTTATGGCTACACCTTC.

CDR3 loop: CATKGEGYSPLHF. In DNA, the CDR3 is TGTGCCACCAAAGGGGAGGGGTATTCACCCCTCCACTTT. The chain combines TRBV25-1 with TRBJ1-6, with D possibly TRBD1 on 5 matching bases. This CDR3 has 13 amino acids. Germline V gene lookup returns CDR1 MGHDK and CDR2 SYGVNS. V was trimmed by 10 bases and J by 8 bases, leaving 15 bases between them.

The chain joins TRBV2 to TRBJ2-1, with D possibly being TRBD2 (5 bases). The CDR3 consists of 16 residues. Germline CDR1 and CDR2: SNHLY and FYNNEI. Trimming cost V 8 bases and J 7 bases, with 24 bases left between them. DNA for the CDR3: TGTGCCAGCTCCCTGGGGTCTATTCGTCGGGAAAATGAGCAGTTCTTC. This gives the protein CASSLGSIRRENEQFF.

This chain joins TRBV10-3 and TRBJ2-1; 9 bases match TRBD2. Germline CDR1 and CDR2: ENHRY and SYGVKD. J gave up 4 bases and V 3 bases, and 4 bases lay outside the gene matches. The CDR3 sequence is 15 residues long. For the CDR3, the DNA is TGTGCCATCAGTGATTCGCGGGAGGGTTACAATGAGCAGTTCTTC. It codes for CAISDSREGYNEQFF.

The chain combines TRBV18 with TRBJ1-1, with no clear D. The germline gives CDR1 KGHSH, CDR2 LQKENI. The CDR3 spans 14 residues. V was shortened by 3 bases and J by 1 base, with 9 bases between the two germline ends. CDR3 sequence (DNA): TGTGCCAGCTCACCGAGGGCCCAGAACACTGAAGCTTTCTTT. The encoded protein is CASSPRAQNTEAFF.

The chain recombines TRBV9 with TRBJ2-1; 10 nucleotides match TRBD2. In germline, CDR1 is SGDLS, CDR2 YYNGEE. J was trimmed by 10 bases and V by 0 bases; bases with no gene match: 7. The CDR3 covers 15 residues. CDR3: CASSVGNSGRPEQFF. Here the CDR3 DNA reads TGTGCCAGCAGCGTAGGAAATAGCGGGAGGCCCGAGCAGTTCTTC.

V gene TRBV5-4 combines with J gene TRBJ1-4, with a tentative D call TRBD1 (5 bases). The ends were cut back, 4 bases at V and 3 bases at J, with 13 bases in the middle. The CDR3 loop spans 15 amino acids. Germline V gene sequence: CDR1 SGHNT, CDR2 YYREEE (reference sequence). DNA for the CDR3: TGTGCCAGCAGCCCTGACAGATCTTCTAATGAAAAACTGTTTTTT. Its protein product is CASSPDRSSNEKLFF.

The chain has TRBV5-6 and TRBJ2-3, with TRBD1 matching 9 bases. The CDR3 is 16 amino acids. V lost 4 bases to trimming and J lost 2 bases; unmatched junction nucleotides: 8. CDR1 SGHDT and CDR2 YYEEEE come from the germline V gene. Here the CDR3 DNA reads TGTGCCAGCAGCCCGAGGGGACAGGGATACACAGATACGCAGTATTTT. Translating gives CASSPRGQGYTDTQYF.

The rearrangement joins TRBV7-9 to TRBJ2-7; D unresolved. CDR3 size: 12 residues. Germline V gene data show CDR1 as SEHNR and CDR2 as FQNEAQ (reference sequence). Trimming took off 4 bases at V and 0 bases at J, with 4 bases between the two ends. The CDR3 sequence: CASSSLSYEQYF. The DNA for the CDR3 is TGTGCCAGCAGCTCCCTCTCCTACGAGCAGTACTTC.

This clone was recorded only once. CDR3 sequence reads: CASSSSGREETQYF. CDR3 DNA: TGTGCCAGCAGCTCTAGCGGGAGGGAGGAGACCCAGTACTTC. The chain joins TRBV7-7 to TRBJ2-5, with 12 bases aligning to TRBD2. Looked up from germline, CDR1 is SSHAT and CDR2 is FNYEAQ (reference sequence). The CDR3 covers 14 residues. V dropped 4 bases and J dropped 5; count of bases not matched to a gene: 2.

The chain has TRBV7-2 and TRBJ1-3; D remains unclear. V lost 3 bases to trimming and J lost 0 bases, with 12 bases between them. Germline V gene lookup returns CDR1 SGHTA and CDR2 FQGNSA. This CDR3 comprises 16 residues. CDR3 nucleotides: TGTGCCAGCAGCTTCGCCAGGTCCCGCTCTGGAAACACCATATATTTT. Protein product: CASSFARSRSGNTIYF.

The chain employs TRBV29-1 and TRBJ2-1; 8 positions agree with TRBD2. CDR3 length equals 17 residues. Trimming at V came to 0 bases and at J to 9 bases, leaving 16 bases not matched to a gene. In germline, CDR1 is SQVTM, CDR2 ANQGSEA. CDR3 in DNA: TGCAGCGTTGAAGATATTACGTGGGAAAAGCGGGGGAGTGAGCAGTTCTTC. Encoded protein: CSVEDITWEKRGSEQFF.

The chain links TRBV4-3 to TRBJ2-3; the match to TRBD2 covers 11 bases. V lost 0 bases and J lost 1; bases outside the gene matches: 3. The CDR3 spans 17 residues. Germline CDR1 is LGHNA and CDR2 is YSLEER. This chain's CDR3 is CASSQDALAGGTDTQYF. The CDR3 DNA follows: TGCGCCAGCAGCCAAGATGCACTAGCGGGGGGCACAGATACGCAGTATTTT.

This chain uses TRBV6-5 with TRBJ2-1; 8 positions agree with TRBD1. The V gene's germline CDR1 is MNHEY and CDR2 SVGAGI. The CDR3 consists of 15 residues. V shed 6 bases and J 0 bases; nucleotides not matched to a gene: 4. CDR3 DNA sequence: TGTGCCAGCAGGCTGGACAGGGACTCCTACAATGAGCAGTTCTTC. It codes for CASRLDRDSYNEQFF.